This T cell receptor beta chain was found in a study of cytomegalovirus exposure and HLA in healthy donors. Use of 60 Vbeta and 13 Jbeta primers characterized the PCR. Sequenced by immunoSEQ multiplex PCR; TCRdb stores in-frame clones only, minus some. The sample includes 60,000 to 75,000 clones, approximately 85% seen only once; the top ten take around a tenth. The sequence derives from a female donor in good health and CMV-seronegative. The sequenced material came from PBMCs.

The CDR3 loop is CASSQDRKGGRTDTQYF. The CDR3 nucleotides are TGCGCCAGCAGCCAAGATCGGAAAGGCGGGAGAACAGATACGCAGTATTTT. The genes are TRBV4-3 and TRBJ2-3; 7 positions agree with TRBD2. The length of the CDR3 is 17 residues. Looked up from germline, CDR1 is LGHNA and CDR2 is YSLEER. J gave up 3 bases and V 0 bases, and 9 bases lay outside the gene matches.